In this sample, the clone carrying this T cell receptor (beta chain) turned up a few times. Its antigen is not identified. CDR3 regions were amplified by Arm-PCR using iRepertoire HTBI primers to build TCR beta libraries. TCRdb passed the multiplex PCR reads through MiXCR, listing each CDR3 protein once. The sample lists 390,000 or so distinct CDR3 sequences, approximately 25% occurring once. The data derive from a study of regulatory T cells in long-lasting Graves disease. Turning to the study itself: A definition of persistent Graves' disease required over 5 years of antithyroid drugs plus positive TSH receptor antibodies.

Specified time point: persistent/refractory GD, antithyroid drugs over 5 years with positive TRAb. From RNA extracted from PBMCs, the TCR library was made. The CDR3 loop spans 12 amino acids. Germline CDR1 is SGHTA and CDR2 is FQGNSA. The ends were cut back, 5 bases at V and 10 bases at J, with 14 bases in the middle. The study, taken as a whole, reports: Relative to new patients (roughly 950), persistent patients exhibited greater sharing of public clonotypes (approximately 2,700).

Sample: peripheral blood mononuclear cells (PBMCs), taken when the disease was refractory, from a patient treated with antithyroid drugs. The chain has TRBV7-2 and TRBJ1-1; TRBD1 might be the D (5 bases). The receptor was derived from a woman aged 40 to 55 with Graves disease. CDR3 region: CASSPRGVGAFF. The CDR3 bases are TGTGCCAGCAGCCCGCGGGGGGTAGGAGCTTTCTTT.